Only a few counts were recorded for the clone carrying this T cell receptor (beta chain). Its antigen is currently unknown. Germline-derived CDR1 and CDR2 are LGHDT and YNNKEL (reference sequence). This CDR3 region has 15 residues. Trimming cost V 0 bases and J 2 bases, with 11 bases left between them. This sample was taken from a study of T-cell memory formation after mild COVID-19. 5'RACE, which relied on constant-segment primers, yielded TCR alpha and TCR beta cDNA libraries carrying sample barcodes and UMIs. TCRdb recomputed calls from the 5' RACE reads with MiXCR, one row per CDR3 protein. The sample carries a few hundred thousand distinct CDR3 sequences, 25% to 30% recorded once. Study observations and caveats: Prior to infection, memory already included some responding clones, suggesting cross-reactive memory joined. Day 15 to 85 contractors were CD4/CD8 balanced; later expanders leaned CD4+. Shrinking CD4+ clones resided mostly in CM and EM, and CD8+ ones in EMRA.

The source of this sequence is an adult woman who had mild COVID-19 (a few samples of this study predate the infection). Cell type and time point are not known. The sample consisted of PBMCs or a T cell subset sorted from them (not recorded which). The chain uses TRBV3-1 and TRBJ2-7, with D unresolved. DNA of the CDR3: TGTGCCAGCAGCCAAGATTTGTCCCTTACCTACGAGCAGTACTTC. It yields the protein CASSQDLSLTYEQYF.